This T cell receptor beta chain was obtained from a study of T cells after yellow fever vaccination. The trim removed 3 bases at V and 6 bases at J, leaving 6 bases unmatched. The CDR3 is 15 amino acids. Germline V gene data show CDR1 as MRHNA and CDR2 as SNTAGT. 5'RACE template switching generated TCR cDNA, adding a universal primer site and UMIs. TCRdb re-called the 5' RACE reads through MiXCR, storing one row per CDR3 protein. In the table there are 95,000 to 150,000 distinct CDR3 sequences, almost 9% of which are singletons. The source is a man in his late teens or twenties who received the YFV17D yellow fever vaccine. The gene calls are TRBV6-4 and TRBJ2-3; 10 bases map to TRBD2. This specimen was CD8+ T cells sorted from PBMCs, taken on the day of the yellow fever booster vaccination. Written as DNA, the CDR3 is TGTGCCAGCAGTGAGGCCGGGACTAGCGACGATACGCAGTATTTT. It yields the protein CASSEAGTSDDTQYF.